The TCR beta chain under discussion was sequenced for a study of identical twins. The CDR3 extends over 14 amino acids. Trimming removed 5 bases from V and 7 bases from J; junction bases left unmatched: 11. CDR1 and CDR2 (germline): SGHAT, FQNNGV. MiXCR, applied by TCRdb to the 5' RACE reads, yields one record per CDR3 protein. The table has approximately 700,000 distinct CDR3 sequences, 15% to 20% seen once. These records were also assigned to another study, of T cells expressing NK-cell markers.

The sequencing sample was made of PBMCs. The source is a woman in her late teens or twenties in good health. The chain links TRBV11-2 to TRBJ2-7; 7 positions agree with TRBD1. CDR3 sequence: CASSPIQGSQEQYF. DNA for the CDR3: TGTGCCAGCAGCCCGATACAGGGGTCTCAAGAGCAGTACTTC.